This T cell receptor beta chain emerged from a study of Ad26.COV2.S vaccination and SARS-CoV-2 variants. Treatment of the sample: around 19 received Ad26.COV2.S at low or high dose, single or two shots; roughly five received placebo; per-sample allocation not given. Material that was analyzed had been drawn on day 63 after the first vaccine or placebo injection. Vaccine was an Ad26 vector expressing Wuhan-strain SARS-CoV-2 spike. Assay: immunoSEQ multiplex PCR; the TCRdb copy retains only in-frame clones and omits some. The sample includes roughly 460,000 clones, about 89% of them seen just once. V was shortened by 9 bases and J by 6 bases, with 21 bases between the two germline ends. Germline V gene lookup returns CDR1 LNHDA and CDR2 SQIVND (reference sequence). This CDR3 is built from 15 residues.

This material consisted of peripheral blood, taken in a trial of Ad26.COV2.S vaccine versus placebo. The rearrangement links TRBV19 to TRBJ1-5; D possibly corresponds to TRBD1 (6 bases). The receptor was derived from a person aged 18-60 years who received the Ad26.COV2.S COVID-19 vaccine or a placebo. Here the CDR3 reads CASLETGAGIQPQHF. CDR3 in DNA: TGTGCCAGCCTCGAGACAGGCGCGGGTATTCAGCCCCAGCATTTT.